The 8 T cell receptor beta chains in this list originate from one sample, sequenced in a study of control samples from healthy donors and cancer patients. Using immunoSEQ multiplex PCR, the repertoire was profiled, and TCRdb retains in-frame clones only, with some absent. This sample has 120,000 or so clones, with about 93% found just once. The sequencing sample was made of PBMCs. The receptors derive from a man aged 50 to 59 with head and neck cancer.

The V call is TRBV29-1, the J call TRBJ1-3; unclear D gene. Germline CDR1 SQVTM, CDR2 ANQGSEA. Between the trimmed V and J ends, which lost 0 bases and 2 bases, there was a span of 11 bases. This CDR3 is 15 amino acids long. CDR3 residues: CSVEDLGRTGNTIYF. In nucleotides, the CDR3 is TGCAGCGTTGAAGATCTCGGGAGGACTGGAAACACCATATATTTT.

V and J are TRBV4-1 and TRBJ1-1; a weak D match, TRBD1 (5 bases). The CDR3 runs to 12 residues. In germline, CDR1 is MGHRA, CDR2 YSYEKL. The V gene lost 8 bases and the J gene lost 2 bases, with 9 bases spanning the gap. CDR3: CASRGSNTEAFF. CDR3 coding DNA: TGCGCCAGCCGGGGCAGCAACACTGAAGCTTTCTTT.

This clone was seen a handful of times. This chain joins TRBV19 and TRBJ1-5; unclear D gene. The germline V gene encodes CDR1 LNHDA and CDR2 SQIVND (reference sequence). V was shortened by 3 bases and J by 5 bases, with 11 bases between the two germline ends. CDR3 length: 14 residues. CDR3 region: CASSIPGFDQPQHF. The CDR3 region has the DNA TGTGCCAGTAGTATTCCGGGGTTTGATCAGCCCCAGCATTTT. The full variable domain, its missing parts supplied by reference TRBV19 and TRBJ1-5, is DGGITQSPKYLFRKEGQNVTLSCEQNLNHDAMYWYRQDPGQGLRLIYYSQIVNDFQKGDIAEGYSVSREKKESFPLTVTSAQKNPTAFYLCASSIPGFDQPQHFGDGTRLSIL.

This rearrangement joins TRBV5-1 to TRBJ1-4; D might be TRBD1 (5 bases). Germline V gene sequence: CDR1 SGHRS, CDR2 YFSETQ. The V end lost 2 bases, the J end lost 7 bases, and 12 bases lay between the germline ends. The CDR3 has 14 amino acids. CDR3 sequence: CASSLFQGAEKLFF. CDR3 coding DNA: TGCGCCAGCAGCTTATTCCAGGGCGCTGAAAAACTGTTTTTT.

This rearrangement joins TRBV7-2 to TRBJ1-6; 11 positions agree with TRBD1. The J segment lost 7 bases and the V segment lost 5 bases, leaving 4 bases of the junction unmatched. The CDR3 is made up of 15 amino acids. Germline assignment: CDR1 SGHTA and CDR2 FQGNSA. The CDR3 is CASSRTGGRNSPLHF. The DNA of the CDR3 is TGTGCCAGCAGCCGGACAGGGGGCCGAAATTCACCCCTCCACTTT.

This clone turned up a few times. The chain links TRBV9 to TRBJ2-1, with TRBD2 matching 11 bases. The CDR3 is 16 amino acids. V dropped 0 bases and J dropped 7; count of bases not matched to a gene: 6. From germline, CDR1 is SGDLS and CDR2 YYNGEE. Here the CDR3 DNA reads TGTGCCAGCAGCGTAGAGGCTAGCGGGGGGTGGAATGAGCAGTTCTTC. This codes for CASSVEASGGWNEQFF.

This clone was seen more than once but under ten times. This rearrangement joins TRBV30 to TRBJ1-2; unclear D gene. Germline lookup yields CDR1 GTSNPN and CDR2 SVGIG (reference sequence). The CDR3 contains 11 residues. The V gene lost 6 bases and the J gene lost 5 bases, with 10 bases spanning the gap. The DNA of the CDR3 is TGTGCCTGCCCTACCCTATATGGCTACACCTTC. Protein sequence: CACPTLYGYTF.

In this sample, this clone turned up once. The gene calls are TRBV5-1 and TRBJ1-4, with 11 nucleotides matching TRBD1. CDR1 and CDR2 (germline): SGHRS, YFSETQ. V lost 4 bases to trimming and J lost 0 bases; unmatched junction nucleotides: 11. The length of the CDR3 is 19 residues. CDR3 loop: CASSGTGGVPLATNEKLFF. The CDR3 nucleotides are TGCGCCAGCAGCGGGACAGGGGGTGTCCCCCTTGCAACTAATGAAAAACTGTTTTTT.